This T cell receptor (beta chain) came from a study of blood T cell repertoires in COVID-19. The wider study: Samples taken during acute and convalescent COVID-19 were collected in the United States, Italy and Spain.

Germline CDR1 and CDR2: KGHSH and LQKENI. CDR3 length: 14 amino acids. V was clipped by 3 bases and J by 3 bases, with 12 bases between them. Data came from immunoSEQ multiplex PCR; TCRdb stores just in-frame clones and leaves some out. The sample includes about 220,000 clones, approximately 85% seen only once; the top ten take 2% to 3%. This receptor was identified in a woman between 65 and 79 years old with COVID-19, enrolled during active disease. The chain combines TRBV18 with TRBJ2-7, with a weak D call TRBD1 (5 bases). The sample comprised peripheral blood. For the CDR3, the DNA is TGTGCCAGCTCACCGGCGGACAAGTTCTACGAGCAGTACTTC. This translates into CASSPADKFYEQYF.